These 12 T cell receptor beta chains share one sample of origin, sequenced in a study of blood T cells in healthy people across ages. Primed by a sample-barcoded 5' primer and a J-beta primer mix, a second PCR proceeded for 7 to 11 cycles. TCRdb fed the 5' RACE reads into MiXCR, producing one record per CDR3 protein. This table has about a million distinct CDR3 sequences, 51% appearing once. Sequenced material: blood. The origin of the receptors is a woman in her fifties or sixties in good health.

A single count supports this clonotype. The chain recombines TRBV28 with TRBJ1-6; unclear D gene. The CDR3 contains 14 residues. Per the germline V gene, CDR1 is MDHEN and CDR2 is SYDVKM. V was pared by 3 bases and J by 14 bases, with 17 bases between. The CDR3 bases are TGTGCCAGCAGTTTTAGTGGCGCGGATCGGACCCTCCACTTT. Its protein product is CASSFSGADRTLHF.

The chain is built from TRBV19 and TRBJ1-2; D not resolved. Trimming removed 3 bases from V and 0 bases from J, with 8 bases in between. This CDR3 is 14 amino acids long. Germline V CDR1 and CDR2: LNHDA, SQIVND (reference sequence). The CDR3 reads CASSMSSANYGYTF. DNA of the CDR3: TGTGCCAGTAGTATGAGTAGTGCTAACTATGGCTACACCTTC.

The chain links TRBV6-5 to TRBJ2-1; D possibly corresponds to TRBD2 (6 bases). The length of the CDR3 is 16 residues. Germline V gene sequence: CDR1 MNHEY, CDR2 SVGAGI. Trimming pared 1 base from V and 4 bases from J, leaving 14 bases between. Here the CDR3 reads CASSYFSTRPYNEQFF. The CDR3, as DNA: TGTGCCAGCAGTTACTTTTCGACTAGACCTTACAATGAGCAGTTCTTC.

This chain links TRBV20-1 with TRBJ2-4; 11 bases line up with TRBD2. This CDR3 has 15 residues. With V trimmed by 6 bases and J by 1 base, 5 bases remained unmatched. Germline V CDR1 and CDR2: DFQATT, SNEGSKA (reference sequence). CDR3 bases: TGCAGTGCGCAACTAGCGGGGGACGCCAAAAACATTCAGTACTTC. Translation: CSAQLAGDAKNIQYF.

This chain links TRBV6-5 with TRBJ2-7; the D gene is possibly TRBD1 (6 bases). The germline V gene encodes CDR1 MNHEY and CDR2 SVGAGI. V lost 5 bases to trimming and J lost 0 bases, with 14 bases between them. The CDR3 is made up of 15 amino acids. The CDR3, as DNA: TGTGCCAGCAGTCGACAGGCTATAAGCTCCTACGAGCAGTACTTC. It yields the protein CASSRQAISSYEQYF.

This clonotype was seen more than once but under ten times. This chain links TRBV7-8 with TRBJ2-6; TRBD2 matches at 10 bases. The J segment lost 2 bases and the V segment lost 2 bases, leaving 3 bases of the junction unmatched. CDR3 length equals 17 residues. Germline CDR1 is SGHVS and CDR2 is FQNEAQ. The CDR3 DNA sequence: TGTGCCAGCAGCTTACTAGCGGGAGATGCTGGGGCCAACGTCCTGACTTTC. This gives the protein CASSLLAGDAGANVLTF.

The rearrangement uses TRBV20-1 and TRBJ2-7, with D uncertain. The germline CDR1 and CDR2 sequences are DFQATT and SNEGSKA (reference sequence). With 3 bases removed from V and 4 bases from J, the gap between germline ends came to 16 bases. The CDR3 loop spans 14 amino acids. DNA of the CDR3: TGCAGTGCTAGCTCGGCGTACAGCGTGTACGAGCAGTACTTC. Protein sequence: CSASSAYSVYEQYF.

This sequence joins TRBV30 and TRBJ2-7, with 8 bases identical to TRBD2. CDR1 is GTSNPN and CDR2 is SVGIG in the germline V gene (reference sequence). Trimming removed 2 bases from V and 3 bases from J; junction bases left unmatched: 3. This CDR3 contains 13 residues. The CDR3 region is CAWSRGGSYEQYF. The CDR3 DNA sequence: TGTGCCTGGAGTCGGGGGGGGAGCTACGAGCAGTACTTC.

In this sample, this clonotype turned up a few times. J is TRBJ2-6 and V is TRBV6-5; D uncertain. The CDR3 runs to 19 residues. CDR1 is MNHEY and CDR2 is SVGAGI in the germline V gene. Deletions cut 0 bases from V and 2 bases from J, with 17 bases between. The CDR3 here is CASSYSTAFGYAGANVLTF. CDR3 nucleotides: TGTGCCAGCAGTTACTCGACCGCTTTCGGGTACGCTGGGGCCAACGTCCTGACTTTC.

The sample holds a few counts of this clonotype. The chain carries TRBV6-2 or TRBV6-3 and TRBJ2-7, with TRBD2 matching over 8 bases. CDR3 size: 15 residues. Losses at the gene ends were 4 bases for V and 2 bases for J; bases not matched to a gene: 7. From germline, CDR1 is MNHEY and CDR2 SVGEGT. The CDR3 coding sequence is TGTGCCAGCAGTTGGGCTAGCGGGCCAACCTACGAGCAGTACTTC. As protein: CASSWASGPTYEQYF.

The chain links TRBV29-1 to TRBJ2-7; D uncertain. Germline CDR1 SQVTM, CDR2 ANQGSEA. Trimming cost V 8 bases and J 1 base, with 18 bases left between them. The CDR3 totals 14 residues. The CDR3 nucleotides read TGCAGCCTCTTGAACCCACGTCTGTCCTACGAGCAGTACTTC. Protein sequence: CSLLNPRLSYEQYF.

The rearrangement uses TRBV28 and TRBJ2-7; tentatively, D is TRBD1 (6 bases). Germline assignment: CDR1 MDHEN and CDR2 SYDVKM. V was shortened by 7 bases and J by 2 bases, with 18 bases between the two germline ends. This CDR3 has 15 residues. The CDR3 sequence is CASTQGIASTYEQYF. The CDR3 DNA is TGTGCCAGCACCCAGGGGATAGCCTCCACCTACGAGCAGTACTTC. The full variable domain, with the rest looked up from reference TRBV28 and TRBJ2-7, is DVKVTQSSRYLVKRTGEKVFLECVQDMDHENMFWYRQDPGLGLRLIYFSYDVKMKEKGDIPEGYSVSREKKERFSLILESASTNQTSMYLCASTQGIASTYEQYFGPGTRLTVT.